A selection of T cell receptor beta chains follows, all from one sample in a study of blood T cell repertoires in COVID-19. This table comes from immunoSEQ multiplex PCR, and its TCRdb copy is limited to in-frame clones, with some not included. Here the sample spans roughly 220,000 clones, about 86% being singletons. The sample was peripheral blood. Receptor source: a woman aged 45 to 65 with COVID-19, enrolled during active disease. The CDR3 runs from the conserved cysteine through the conserved F or W. The D gene is left open where the match is weak. Size values are once, few and many counts, or a class for expanded clones, and some rows have none.

>TRBJ2-3|TRBV19|.|TRBD2
TGTGCCAGTAGTATCAGCGGGGGGGCCCATACGCAGTATTTT
CASSISGGAHTQYF
>TRBJ1-5|TRBV27|once|TRBD1
TGTGCCAGTCGGAACAGGGGGCGGGAGCCCCAGCATTTT
CASRNRGREPQHF
>TRBJ1-6|TRBV28|.|TRBD1
TGTGCCAGCAGTCCCCGGACAGGGGCCCGCCTTTCACCCCTCCACTTT
CASSPRTGARLSPLHF
>TRBJ2-7|TRBV2|many|.
TGTGCCAGCAGTCGGGCCAGGGGATACGAGCAGTACTTC
CASSRARGYEQYF
>TRBJ2-3|TRBV11-2|.|TRBD2
TGTGCCAGCAGCTTTTTGGGGGGGGTACTCACAGATACGCAGTATTTT
CASSFLGGVLTDTQYF
>TRBJ2-7|TRBV19|.|TRBD2
TGTGCCAGTAGTACGGGGGGAGGGTACGAGCAGTACTTC
CASSTGGGYEQYF
>TRBJ1-1|TRBV6-5|.|.
TGTGCCAGCAATAATGTCCGTCCGGAAGCTTTCTTT
CASNNVRPEAFF
>TRBJ2-1|TRBV3-1/TRBV3-2|.|.
TGTGCCAGCAGCCGATTGCGGGGGCCGGCAGGTTCAGGCAATGAGCAGTTCTTC
CASSRLRGPAGSGNEQFF
>TRBJ1-1|TRBV4-1|.|TRBD1
TGCGCCAGCAGCCTCAGGGGGACCCGTGAAGCTTTCTTT
CASSLRGTREAFF
>TRBJ1-1|TRBV13|.|TRBD1
TGTGCCAGCAACTTTAGGGACAGGGGCACTGAAGCTTTCTTT
CASNFRDRGTEAFF
>TRBJ2-3|TRBV7-3|few|TRBD2
TGTGCCAGCAGCTTAAGGCTAGCGGGGGGGCACCTGACGCATTTCCCGATGGGAGATACGCAGTATTTT
CASSLRLAGGHLTHFPMGDTQYF
>TRBJ2-1|TRBV5-8|.|TRBD2
TGTGCCAGCAGCCCCGAGATCGGGGGGGCCGGGGATGAGCAGTTCTTC
CASSPEIGGAGDEQFF
>TRBJ2-5|TRBV29-1|.|TRBD2
TGCAGCGCCGCCGGGGGGGAGACCCAGTACTTC
CSAAGGETQYF
>TRBJ2-3|TRBV30|few|TRBD2
TGTGCCTGGAGTACGCATTCCGCCGGACTAGCGGGGGGTGGTACGCAGTATTTT
CAWSTHSAGLAGGGTQYF
>TRBJ1-5|TRBV19|.|.
TGTGCCAGTAGTCTTACAGTCAATCAGCCCCAGCATTTT
CASSLTVNQPQHF
>TRBJ2-1|TRBV11-2|.|TRBD2
TGTGCCAGCAGCCACTTCTCTAGCCTAGCGGGGGGGCGGAATGAGCAGTTCTTC
CASSHFSSLAGGRNEQFF
>TRBJ2-3|TRBV7-2|few|TRBD2
TGTGCCAGCAGCTTGTTTCGGACTAGCGGGACCCGGGGGGATACGCAGTATTTT
CASSLFRTSGTRGDTQYF
>TRBJ1-2|TRBV6-5|.|.
TGTGCCAGCAGTTACCGGGCGGGGACTAACTATGGCTACACCTTC
CASSYRAGTNYGYTF
>TRBJ1-1|TRBV19|once|.
TGTGCCACCGCGACCCGGGGTGGTACTGAAGCTTTCTTT
CATATRGGTEAFF
>TRBJ2-5|TRBV7-2|.|.
TGTGCCAGCAGTTTAGGCGACAGTTGGGAGACCCAGTACTTC
CASSLGDSWETQYF
>TRBJ2-7|TRBV6-2/TRBV6-3|.|TRBD1
TGTGCCAGCAGCTCCCATCAACGACAGGGAATGGACGAGCAGTACTTC
CASSSHQRQGMDEQYF
>TRBJ1-5|TRBV6-2/TRBV6-3|.|.
TGTGCCAGCAGTTACACGGGGAATCAGCCCCAGCATTTT
CASSYTGNQPQHF
>TRBJ2-7|TRBV5-1|.|.
TGCGCCAGCAGCTTGGGGCTAACACAGGGCTACGAGCAGTACTTC
CASSLGLTQGYEQYF
>TRBJ2-1|TRBV5-1|once|TRBD1
TGCGCCAGCAGCTCATCTACAGGGGGCCGCGATGAGCAGTTCTTC
CASSSSTGGRDEQFF
>TRBJ1-2|TRBV6-5|once|TRBD1
TGTGCCAGCAGTTACCGTCTGGAGGGGGCGGTCTATGGCTACACCTTC
CASSYRLEGAVYGYTF
>TRBJ1-1|TRBV4-1|.|.
TGCGCCAGCAGCCAAGTTTTGCAGGGCAACACTGAAGCTTTCTTT
CASSQVLQGNTEAFF
>TRBJ1-2|TRBV12-3/TRBV12-4|.|.
TGTGCCAGCAGAGGGGACTATGGCTACACCTTC
CASRGDYGYTF
>TRBJ1-1|TRBV27|.|TRBD1
TGTGCCAGCAGTTGGGACAGCCTTTCTGAAGCTTTCTTT
CASSWDSLSEAFF
>TRBJ2-1|TRBV7-2|.|.
TGTGCCAGCAGCTTATCTAGACCTTCCTACAATGAGCAGTTCTTC
CASSLSRPSYNEQFF